This T cell receptor beta chain was captured by sequencing in a study of tumor-infiltrating lymphocytes in localized non-small cell lung cancer. Generated by immunoSEQ multiplex PCR, the TCRdb table keeps only in-frame clones and is missing some. The sample gives tens of thousands of clones, around 67% of which show up once; 5.5% to 7% is in the top ten. The germline CDR1 and CDR2 sequences are SEHNR and FQNEAQ (reference sequence). V lost 4 bases, J lost 1 base, and 10 bases lay in between. The CDR3 has 15 amino acids. The specimen sequenced was lung tumor tissue. The chain uses TRBV7-9 and TRBJ2-2; possibly TRBD1 for D (6 bases). This clonotype was sampled from a human donor with non-small cell lung cancer. The CDR3 DNA reads as TGTGCCAGCAGCTCGAGACAGGAGAACACCGGGGAGCTGTTTTTT. This translates into CASSSRQENTGELFF.